A single sample gave rise to the 32 T cell receptor beta chains below, sequenced in a study of metastatic and nonmetastatic thyroid tumors. TCRdb re-clonotyped the PCR reads via MiXCR. The table lists 30,000 or so clones, roughly 23% of them singletons. Every patient underwent thyroid surgery untreated. Source material: blood. The receptors were gathered from a female donor with papillary thyroid cancer or a benign thyroid nodule (not recorded which). Some clones in this sample may be carry-over from other donors' samples.

This clone occurred many times. This chain connects TRBV11-2 to TRBJ2-1; weak D call: TRBD2 (5 bases). Germline lookup yields CDR1 SGHAT and CDR2 FQNNGV. V was pared by 0 bases and J by 4 bases, with 16 bases between. This CDR3 is 17 amino acids long. CDR3 coding DNA: TGTGCCAGCAGCTTAGAAGGGCTAGCACGAAGGTACAATGAGCAGTTCTTC. Its translation is CASSLEGLARRYNEQFF.

This clone was detected only a few times. The V and J genes are TRBV6-1 and TRBJ1-2, with D possibly TRBD1 on 5 matching bases. This CDR3 comprises 14 residues. CDR1 is MNHNS, CDR2 SASEGT, per germline. V was clipped by 6 bases and J by 3 bases, with 14 bases between them. CDR3 DNA sequence: TGTGCCAGCAGCAGGGCTCTAGGGGACTATGGCTACACCTTC. This encodes CASSRALGDYGYTF.

This clone came up many times. The chain uses TRBV4-2 and TRBJ1-1, with D uncertain. The CDR3 contains 14 residues. Germline lookup yields CDR1 LGHNA and CDR2 YNFKEQ. The V and J ends lost 1 base and 1 base respectively, with 7 bases between them. The CDR3 DNA reads as TGTGCCAGCAGCCAAGGTGAGGGGAACACTGAAGCTTTCTTT. Its translation is CASSQGEGNTEAFF.

In regard to this clone: The junction shows a germline mismatch at one end, possibly a read error. V is TRBV20-1 and J is TRBJ2-1; 12 bases are shared with TRBD2. The CDR3 extends over 17 amino acids. Germline CDR1 and CDR2: DFQATT and SNEGSKA (reference sequence). The CDR3 DNA sequence: TGCAGTTCTAGTGGACTAGCGGGACGGAGCTCCTACAATGAGCAGTTCTTC. It yields the protein CSSSGLAGRSSYNEQFF.

This clone was observed at least ten times. V is TRBV7-9 and J is TRBJ2-3; TRBD1 aligns across 7 bases. V lost 5 bases, J lost 5 bases, and 1 base stayed unmatched. The V gene's germline CDR1 is SEHNR and CDR2 FQNEAQ (reference sequence). This CDR3 is built from 12 residues. CDR3 DNA: TGTGCCAGCAGCCGGACAGGAGATACGCAGTATTTT. Amino acid sequence: CASSRTGDTQYF.

The V gene is TRBV10-2, the J gene TRBJ2-7, with 10 bases aligning to TRBD2. V dropped 7 bases and J dropped 3; count of bases not matched to a gene: 9. The CDR3 extends over 15 amino acids. The germline gives CDR1 WSHSY, CDR2 SAAADI. Written as DNA, the CDR3 is TGCGCCAGCAACCCCGGGACTAGCGAGGTCTACGAGCAGTACTTC. This translates into CASNPGTSEVYEQYF.

This clone has just a few counts. A much larger clone differs by one base, so this may be a read error. This chain uses TRBV12-3 or TRBV12-4 with TRBJ2-2; a possible D gene is TRBD1 (6 bases). V lost 7 bases to trimming and J lost 4 bases, with 13 bases between them. The CDR3 covers 14 residues. The CDR3 DNA sequence: TGTGCCAGCAAAATTGTACAGGGCACCGGGGAGCTGTTTTTT. Translation: CASKIVQGTGELFF.

The rearrangement uses TRBV12-3 or TRBV12-4 and TRBJ1-5, with D perhaps matching TRBD1 (6 bases). The CDR3 covers 14 residues. V dropped 3 bases and J dropped 14 bases, with 20 bases sitting between them. Here the CDR3 DNA reads TGTGCCAGCAGTTTGACAGGCTCGAATCAGCTCAAGCATTTT. This sequence encodes CASSLTGSNQLKHF.

In this sample, this clone turned up a few times. A junction boundary mismatches the germline segment, possibly from a read error. The chain uses TRBV6-6 and TRBJ1-6; D is undetermined. Germline values: CDR1 MNHNY, CDR2 SVGAGI (reference sequence). CDR3 length equals 12 residues. CDR3 sequence: CASSYGNSALQF. The CDR3 DNA sequence: TGTGCCAGCAGTTACGGGAATTCAGCCCTCCAATTT.

This clone is labeled hyperexpanded. The gene calls are TRBV7-6 and TRBJ2-3; maybe TRBD1 (5 bases). There are 11 residues in the CDR3. V dropped 5 bases and J dropped 5 bases, with 5 bases sitting between them. Germline V gives CDR1 SGHVS, CDR2 FNYEAQ. CDR3 region: CASSQGDTQYF. The CDR3 DNA sequence: TGTGCCAGCAGCCAGGGAGATACGCAGTATTTT.

The chain has TRBV9 and TRBJ2-3; tentatively, D is TRBD1 (6 bases). The germline CDR1 and CDR2 sequences are SGDLS and YYNGEE. This CDR3 region has 13 residues. V was shortened by 3 bases and J by 4 bases, with 9 bases between the two germline ends. As DNA, the CDR3 is TGTGCCAGCAGCGGAGGACAGCCAGATACGCAGTATTTT. Its translation is CASSGGQPDTQYF.

In its sample, this clone was seen many times. V and J are TRBV11-2 and TRBJ2-7; perhaps TRBD2 as D (7 bases). Trimming removed 1 base from V and 6 bases from J, with 13 bases in between. Germline V gene sequence: CDR1 SGHAT, CDR2 FQNNGV. The CDR3 runs 14 residues. The CDR3 DNA sequence: TGTGCCAGCAGCTTAGGGGGGGGGCGCCTCGAGCAGTACTTC. This codes for CASSLGGGRLEQYF.

There are many counts of this clone. The rearrangement uses TRBV20-1 and TRBJ1-2; 9 nucleotides match TRBD1. The length of the CDR3 is 16 residues. J lost 3 bases, V lost 0 bases, and 8 bases had no gene match. CDR1 DFQATT and CDR2 SNEGSKA come from the germline V gene (reference sequence). The CDR3 is CSARDRTGAYDYGYTF. CDR3 nucleotides: TGCAGTGCTAGAGATAGGACAGGGGCTTACGACTATGGCTACACCTTC.

V and J are TRBV20-1 and TRBJ2-2; D is possibly TRBD1 (6 bases). Germline values: CDR1 DFQATT, CDR2 SNEGSKA (reference sequence). The V gene lost 0 bases and the J gene lost 0 bases, with 8 bases spanning the gap. The CDR3 totals 15 residues. CDR3 nucleotide sequence: TGCAGTGCTAGAGATTGGGACACGAACACCGGGGAGCTGTTTTTT. It translates to CSARDWDTNTGELFF.

Details on this clone: The junction does not match germline at one end; this may be a read error. This chain links TRBV6-2 or TRBV6-3 with TRBJ2-1; 15 nucleotides agree with TRBD2. The CDR3 spans 18 residues. In germline, CDR1 is MNHEY, CDR2 SVGEGT. The CDR3 loop reads CASRRGLAGGIFDNEQFF. The CDR3 DNA reads TGCGCCAGCAGAAGGGGACTAGCGGGAGGTATTTTCGACAATGAGCAGTTCTTC.

The chain links TRBV7-6 to TRBJ1-2; 8 positions agree with TRBD1. The length of the CDR3 is 14 residues. With 5 bases clipped from V and 2 bases from J, the junction kept 4 bases outside the gene matches. Germline CDR1 is SGHVS and CDR2 is FNYEAQ. CDR3 protein: CASSPGGENYGYTF. In nucleotides, the CDR3 is TGTGCCAGCAGCCCAGGGGGCGAGAACTATGGCTACACCTTC.

At least ten counts were recorded for this clone. The chain is built from TRBV4-3 and TRBJ2-7; D is ambiguous. Germline values: CDR1 LGHNA, CDR2 YSLEER. The CDR3 consists of 15 residues. The V end was cut by 2 bases, the J end by 0 bases, with 11 bases between. CDR3 bases: TGCGCCAGCAGCCAAACGGTCCTGAGCTCCTACGAGCAGTACTTC. It codes for CASSQTVLSSYEQYF.

The chain couples TRBV20-1 to TRBJ2-7, with 10 bases aligning to TRBD2. V lost 7 bases and J lost 7; bases outside the gene matches: 16. The V gene's germline CDR1 is DFQATT and CDR2 SNEGSKA (reference sequence). The CDR3 has 15 amino acids. CDR3 sequence: CSVPPGSGRAREQYF. As DNA, the CDR3 is TGCAGTGTTCCCCCAGGCAGCGGGAGGGCCAGAGAGCAGTACTTC.

This chain links TRBV20-1 with TRBJ2-3, with a weak D call TRBD1 (5 bases). Germline values: CDR1 DFQATT, CDR2 SNEGSKA (reference sequence). The CDR3 runs to 14 residues. V was trimmed by 6 bases and J by 2 bases, leaving 15 bases between them. The CDR3 loop is CSAMNDRTTDTQYF. CDR3 bases: TGCAGTGCCATGAACGACAGAACCACAGATACGCAGTATTTT.

This clone has just a few counts. The identical CDR3 is also encoded by other nucleotide sequences in the sample. The V and J genes are TRBV7-3 and TRBJ1-2; D is ambiguous. This CDR3 is built from 16 residues. V dropped 7 bases and J dropped 7 bases, with 25 bases sitting between them. Germline V lookup: CDR1 SGHTA, CDR2 FQGTGA. This chain's CDR3 is CASTPAKRDNGTGYTF. CDR3 DNA: TGTGCCAGCACCCCCGCGAAGCGTGACAACGGAACTGGCTACACCTTC.

This clone has at least ten counts. Other DNA sequences from this sample encode an identical CDR3 as well. The rearrangement links TRBV7-2 to TRBJ2-7; either TRBD1 or TRBD2 may fit D (5 bases each). Germline V CDR1 and CDR2: SGHTA, FQGNSA. This CDR3 spans 13 amino acids. V lost 5 bases, J lost 6 bases, and 14 bases lay in between. The CDR3: CASSLGTVGEQYF. The CDR3 DNA follows: TGTGCCAGCAGCCTAGGGACGGTCGGCGAGCAGTACTTC.

This clone was picked up many times. This chain joins TRBV5-1 and TRBJ2-2, with no clear D. Germline V gives CDR1 SGHRS, CDR2 YFSETQ. This CDR3 contains 15 residues. V gave up 7 bases and J gave up 5 bases, with 18 bases separating them. The CDR3 nucleotides read TGCGCCAGCCAAAAGCGCATAGCAGAGACCGGGGAGCTGTTTTTT. Its protein product is CASQKRIAETGELFF.

This clone has more than one count but fewer than ten. At one boundary the junction diverges from the germline segment, which might be a read error. This chain uses TRBV6-1 with TRBJ2-3, with TRBD1 matching 9 bases. Germline CDR1 reads MNHNS; CDR2 reads SASEGT. The CDR3 length is 15 residues. The CDR3 DNA reads as TGTGCCAGCATTGAAGGTACAGGGGGCGCAGATACGCAGTATTTT. As protein: CASIEGTGGADTQYF.

Regarding this clone: A much larger clone differs by one base, so this may be a read error. V is TRBV15 and J is TRBJ2-5; D might be TRBD1 (7 bases). The CDR3 covers 15 residues. The ends were cut back, 5 bases at V and 3 bases at J, with 16 bases in the middle. Germline CDR1 LNHNV, CDR2 YYDKDF (reference sequence). The CDR3 sequence: CATSGTVRGEETQYF. In DNA form, the CDR3 reads TGTGCCACCAGCGGGACTGTCAGGGGGGAAGAGACCCAGTACTTC.

This clone came up many times. J is TRBJ2-7 and V is TRBV3-1; D remains ambiguous. The CDR3 has 12 amino acids. V lost 1 base to trimming and J lost 1 base, with 2 bases between them. CDR1 and CDR2 (germline): LGHDT, YNNKEL (reference sequence). This CDR3 is CASSQASYEQYF. CDR3 sequence (DNA): TGTGCCAGCAGCCAAGCGTCCTACGAGCAGTACTTC.

This clone was recorded many times. V is TRBV4-2 and J is TRBJ2-7; TRBD1 is a possible D gene (5 bases). This CDR3 is built from 14 residues. Between the trimmed V and J ends, which lost 0 bases and 6 bases, there was a span of 12 bases. Per germline, CDR1 LGHNA and CDR2 YNFKEQ. CDR3 in amino acids: CASSQDRDRSEQYF. The CDR3 DNA reads TGTGCCAGCAGCCAAGACCGAGACAGATCCGAGCAGTACTTC.

To note about this clone: A read error may be the cause here, since a much bigger clone is one base away. The J gene is TRBJ2-3, the V gene TRBV7-3; D not certain. The CDR3 has 14 residues. With 0 bases removed from V and 2 bases from J, the gap between germline ends came to 6 bases. CDR1 is SGHTA, CDR2 FQGTGA, per germline. The CDR3 spells CASSLTVYTDTQYF. The CDR3 coding sequence is TGTGCCAGCAGCTTAACCGTCTACACAGATACGCAGTATTTT.

This chain joins TRBV30 and TRBJ1-5; D is unresolved. Germline V gives CDR1 GTSNPN, CDR2 SVGIG (reference sequence). This CDR3 has 14 amino acids. V lost 3 bases and J 7 bases, leaving 16 bases between the germline ends. CDR3 nucleotides: TGTGCCTGGAGCACGCTGAGCCTCGGGCAGCCCCAGCATTTT. This gives the protein CAWSTLSLGQPQHF.

This clone was recorded at least ten times. The rearrangement uses TRBV7-6 and TRBJ2-5; D is uncertain. The CDR3 covers 15 residues. Germline lookup yields CDR1 SGHVS and CDR2 FNYEAQ. V lost 0 bases and J 1 base, leaving 9 bases between the germline ends. CDR3 sequence reads: CASSLAPNLQETQYF. The CDR3 nucleotides are TGTGCCAGCAGCTTAGCCCCAAACCTCCAAGAGACCCAGTACTTC.

By proportion, this clone is medium-sized. The chain combines TRBV12-3 or TRBV12-4 with TRBJ1-1, with TRBD1 matching over 7 bases. There are 14 residues in the CDR3. The V and J ends lost 5 bases and 5 bases, in that order; junction bases with no gene match: 8. CDR3 amino acids: CASSPPGQATEAFF. The CDR3 DNA reads as TGTGCCAGCAGTCCCCCTGGACAGGCTACTGAAGCTTTCTTT.

This clone was seen a handful of times. This clone may be a read error of a much larger clone one base away. The chain couples TRBV7-2 to TRBJ2-3; 8 bases align to TRBD2. Germline lookup yields CDR1 SGHTA and CDR2 FQGNSA. The ends lost 1 base at V and 2 bases at J; junction bases unmatched: 5. The CDR3 covers 16 residues. The CDR3 coding sequence is TGTGCCAGCAGCTTAGGAGCGGGAGCCATCACAGATACGCAGTATTTT. This gives the protein CASSLGAGAITDTQYF.

Note on this clone: The junction differs from germline at one of its ends, possibly a read error. The DNA for the CDR3 is TGTGCCAGCATTTCGCCTACCAAGCGGGAGAGGTTCGGCACAGATACCCAGTATTTT. It yields the protein CASISPTKRERFGTDTQYF. V and J are TRBV28 and TRBJ2-3; 8 bases line up with TRBD2. The CDR3 is made up of 19 amino acids. In germline, CDR1 is MDHEN, CDR2 SYDVKM.